This T cell receptor beta chain was sequenced for a study of blood T cell repertoires in COVID-19. Study-wide context: The United States, Italy and Spain were the sources of the acute and convalescent COVID-19 samples.

The germline V gene has CDR1 SEHNR and CDR2 FQNEAQ (reference sequence). The CDR3 runs to 14 residues. With 1 base removed from V and 2 bases from J, the gap between germline ends came to 8 bases. Sequenced by immunoSEQ multiplex PCR; TCRdb stores in-frame clones only, minus some. Of tens of thousands of clones in the sample, roughly 82% were seen once. The clonotype originates from a man aged 35-49 years with acute or convalescent COVID-19. The J gene is TRBJ1-2, the V gene TRBV7-9; D uncertain. The sequenced sample was peripheral blood. CDR3: CASSLERQNYGYTF. The CDR3 nucleotides read TGTGCCAGCAGCTTAGAACGCCAGAACTATGGCTACACCTTC.